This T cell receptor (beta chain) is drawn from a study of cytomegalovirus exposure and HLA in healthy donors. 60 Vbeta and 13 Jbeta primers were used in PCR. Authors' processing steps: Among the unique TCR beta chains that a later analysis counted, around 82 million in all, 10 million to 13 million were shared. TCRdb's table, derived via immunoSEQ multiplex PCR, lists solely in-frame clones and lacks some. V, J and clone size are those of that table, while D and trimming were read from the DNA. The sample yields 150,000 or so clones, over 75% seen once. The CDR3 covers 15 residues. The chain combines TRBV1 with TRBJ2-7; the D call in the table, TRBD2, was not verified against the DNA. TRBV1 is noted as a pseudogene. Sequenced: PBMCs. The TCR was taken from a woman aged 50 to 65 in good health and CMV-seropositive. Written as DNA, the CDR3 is TGCACCAGCAGCCAGAACGAGCGGGAGGCGCGGGAGCAGTACTTC. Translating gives CTSSQNEREAREQYF.